This T cell receptor (beta chain) was found in a study of blood T cell repertoires in COVID-19. At the level of the study: In each case, the material was cDNA or gDNA derived from T cells, B-cell-depleted T cells, or PBMCs.

This CDR3 is built from 12 residues. Between the trimmed V and J ends, which lost 1 base and 10 bases, there was a span of 8 bases. Germline loops: CDR1 LNHDA, CDR2 SQIVND (reference sequence). As handled by the study authors: From reference gene primer amplification, estimates of nucleated cell counts were derived. Generated by immunoSEQ multiplex PCR, the TCRdb table keeps only in-frame clones and is missing some. V, J and clone size derive from that table, while D and trimming were established from the DNA sequence. This table holds about 260,000 clones, approximately 81% found once. This clone was found once.

The sequencing input was peripheral blood. This chain links TRBV19 with TRBJ1-3; D is ambiguous. The clonotype originates from a man in his sixties with acute or convalescent COVID-19. The CDR3 coding sequence is TGTGCCAGTAGTATAGGACACCGGACCATATATTTT. Its protein product is CASSIGHRTIYF.